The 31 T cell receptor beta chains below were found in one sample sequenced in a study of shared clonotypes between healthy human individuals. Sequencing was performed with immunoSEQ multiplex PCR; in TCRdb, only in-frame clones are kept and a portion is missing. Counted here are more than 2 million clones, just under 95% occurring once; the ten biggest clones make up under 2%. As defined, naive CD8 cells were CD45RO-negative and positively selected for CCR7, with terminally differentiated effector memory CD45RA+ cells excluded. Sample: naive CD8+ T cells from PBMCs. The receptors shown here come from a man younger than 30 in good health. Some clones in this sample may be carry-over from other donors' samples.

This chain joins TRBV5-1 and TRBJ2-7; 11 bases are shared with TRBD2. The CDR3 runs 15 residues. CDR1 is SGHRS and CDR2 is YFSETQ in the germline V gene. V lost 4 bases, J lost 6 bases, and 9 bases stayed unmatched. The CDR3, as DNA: TGCGCCAGCAGCACTTTAGCGGGAGGGCCTAGCGAGCAGTACTTC. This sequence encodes CASSTLAGGPSEQYF.

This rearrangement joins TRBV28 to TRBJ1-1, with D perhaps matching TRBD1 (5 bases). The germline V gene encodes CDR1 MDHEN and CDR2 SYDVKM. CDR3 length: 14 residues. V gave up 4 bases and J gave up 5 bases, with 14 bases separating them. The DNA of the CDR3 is TGTGCCAGCAGTTCCCAAAACGGGGGGACTGAAGCTTTCTTT. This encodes CASSSQNGGTEAFF.

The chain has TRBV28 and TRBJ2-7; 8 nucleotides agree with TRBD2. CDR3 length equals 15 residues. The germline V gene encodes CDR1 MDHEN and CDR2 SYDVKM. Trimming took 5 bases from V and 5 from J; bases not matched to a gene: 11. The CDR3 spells CASSPRGGRPNEQYF. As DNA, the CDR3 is TGTGCCAGCAGTCCCCGCGGGGGGCGACCGAACGAGCAGTACTTC.

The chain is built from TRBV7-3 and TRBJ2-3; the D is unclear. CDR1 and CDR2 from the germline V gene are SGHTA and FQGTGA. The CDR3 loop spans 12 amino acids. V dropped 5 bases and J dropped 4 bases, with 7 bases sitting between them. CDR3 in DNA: TGTGCCAGCAGCGCTGAGGCAGATACGCAGTATTTT. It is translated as CASSAEADTQYF.

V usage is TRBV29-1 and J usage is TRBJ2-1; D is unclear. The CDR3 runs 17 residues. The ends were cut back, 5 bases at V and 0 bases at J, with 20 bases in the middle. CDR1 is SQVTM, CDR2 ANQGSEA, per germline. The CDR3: CSVSGPRQTPSYNEQFF. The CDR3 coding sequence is TGCAGCGTTTCGGGTCCGCGGCAGACCCCCTCCTACAATGAGCAGTTCTTC.

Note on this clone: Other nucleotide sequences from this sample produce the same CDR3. The CDR3 is CASSGRQGGDTEAFF. CDR3 DNA sequence: TGTGCCAGCAGCGGCCGACAGGGGGGGGACACTGAAGCTTTCTTT. This chain joins TRBV11-2 and TRBJ1-1, with TRBD1 matching 9 bases. From germline, CDR1 is SGHAT and CDR2 FQNNGV. V gave up 5 bases and J gave up 3 bases; unmatched junction bases: 7. The CDR3 is 15 amino acids.

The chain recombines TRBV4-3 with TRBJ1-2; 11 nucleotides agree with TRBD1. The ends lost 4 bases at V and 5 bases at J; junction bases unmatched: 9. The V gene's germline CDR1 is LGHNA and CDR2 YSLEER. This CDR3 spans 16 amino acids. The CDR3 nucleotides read TGCGCCAGCAGCCCCCTGGGGGGGACAGGGGGATATGGCTACACCTTC. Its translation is CASSPLGGTGGYGYTF.

Here the CDR3 reads CASSVGGNMNTEAFF. CDR3 in DNA: TGTGCCAGCAGCGTAGGTGGGAATATGAACACTGAAGCTTTCTTT. The rearrangement links TRBV7-9 to TRBJ1-1; D uncertain. Germline V gene sequence: CDR1 SEHNR, CDR2 FQNEAQ (reference sequence). V was cut by 5 bases and J by 0 bases, with 13 bases left in between. CDR3 length: 15 amino acids. The full variable domain, its missing parts supplied by reference TRBV7-9 and TRBJ1-1, is DTGVSQNPRHKITKRGQNVTFRCDPISEHNRLYWYRQTLGQGPEFLTYFQNEAQLEKSRLLSDRFSAERPKGSFSTLEIQRTEQGDSAMYLCASSVGGNMNTEAFFGQGTRLTVV.

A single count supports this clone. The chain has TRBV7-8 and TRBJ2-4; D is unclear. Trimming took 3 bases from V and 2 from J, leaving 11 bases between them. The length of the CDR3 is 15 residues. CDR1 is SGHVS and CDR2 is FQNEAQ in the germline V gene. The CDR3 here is CASSFSRVSKNIQYF. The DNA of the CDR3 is TGTGCCAGCAGCTTTAGTCGCGTGTCCAAAAACATTCAGTACTTC.

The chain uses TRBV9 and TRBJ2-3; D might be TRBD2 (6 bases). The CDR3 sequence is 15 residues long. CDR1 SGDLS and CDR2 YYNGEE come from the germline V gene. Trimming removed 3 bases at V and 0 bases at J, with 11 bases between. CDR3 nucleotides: TGTGCCAGCAGCGCCTATAGCGGTAGCACAGATACGCAGTATTTT. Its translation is CASSAYSGSTDTQYF.

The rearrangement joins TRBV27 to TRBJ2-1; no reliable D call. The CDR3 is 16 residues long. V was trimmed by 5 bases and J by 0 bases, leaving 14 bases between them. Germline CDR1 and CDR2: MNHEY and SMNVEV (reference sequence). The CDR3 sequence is CASSPSFSPSYNEQFF. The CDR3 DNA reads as TGTGCCAGCAGTCCCTCTTTTTCGCCCTCCTACAATGAGCAGTTCTTC.

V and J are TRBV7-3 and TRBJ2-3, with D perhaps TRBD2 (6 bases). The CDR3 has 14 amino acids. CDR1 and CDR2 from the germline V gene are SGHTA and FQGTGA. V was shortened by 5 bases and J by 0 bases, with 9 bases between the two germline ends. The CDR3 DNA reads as TGTGCCAGCAGCGCGGAGGGGAGCACAGATACGCAGTATTTT. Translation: CASSAEGSTDTQYF.

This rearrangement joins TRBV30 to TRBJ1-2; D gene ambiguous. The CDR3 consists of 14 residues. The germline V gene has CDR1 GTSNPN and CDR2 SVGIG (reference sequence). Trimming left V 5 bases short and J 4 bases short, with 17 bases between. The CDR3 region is CAWYWLGSGYGYTF. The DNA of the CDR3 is TGTGCCTGGTATTGGTTGGGGTCCGGCTATGGCTACACCTTC.

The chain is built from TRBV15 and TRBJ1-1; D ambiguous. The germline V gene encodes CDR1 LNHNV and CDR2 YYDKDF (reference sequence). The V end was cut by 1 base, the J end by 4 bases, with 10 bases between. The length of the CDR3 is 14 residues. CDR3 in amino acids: CATSRVAGFTEAFF. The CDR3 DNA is TGTGCCACCAGCAGAGTAGCGGGGTTCACTGAAGCTTTCTTT.

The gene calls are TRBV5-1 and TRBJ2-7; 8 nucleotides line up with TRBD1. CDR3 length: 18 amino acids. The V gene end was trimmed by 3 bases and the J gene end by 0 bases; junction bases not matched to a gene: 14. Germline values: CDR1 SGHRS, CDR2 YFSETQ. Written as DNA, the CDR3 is TGCGCCAGCAGCTCAGCGCCAAACGACAGGGGCATCTCCTACGAGCAGTACTTC. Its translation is CASSSAPNDRGISYEQYF.

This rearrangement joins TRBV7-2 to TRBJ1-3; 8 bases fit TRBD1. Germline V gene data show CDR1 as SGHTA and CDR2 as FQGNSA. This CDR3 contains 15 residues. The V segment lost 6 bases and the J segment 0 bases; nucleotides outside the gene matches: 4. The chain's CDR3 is CASRIDRGSGNTIYF. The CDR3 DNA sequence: TGTGCCAGCAGGATAGACAGGGGCTCTGGAAACACCATATATTTT.

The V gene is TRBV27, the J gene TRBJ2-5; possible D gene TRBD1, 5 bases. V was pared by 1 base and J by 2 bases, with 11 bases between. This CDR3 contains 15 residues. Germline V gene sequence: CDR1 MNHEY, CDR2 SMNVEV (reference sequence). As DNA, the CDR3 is TGTGCCAGCAGTTTATACGGCAGGGTACAAGAGACCCAGTACTTC. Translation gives CASSLYGRVQETQYF.

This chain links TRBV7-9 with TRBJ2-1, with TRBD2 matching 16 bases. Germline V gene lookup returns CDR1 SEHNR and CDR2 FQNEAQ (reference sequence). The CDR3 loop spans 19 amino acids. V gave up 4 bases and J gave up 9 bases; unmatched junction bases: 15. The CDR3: CASSSPTGTSGRVGREQFF. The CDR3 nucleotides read TGTGCCAGCAGCTCACCAACCGGGACTAGCGGGAGGGTGGGCCGTGAGCAGTTCTTC. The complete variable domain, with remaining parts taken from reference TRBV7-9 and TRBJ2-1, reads DTGVSQNPRHKITKRGQNVTFRCDPISEHNRLYWYRQTLGQGPEFLTYFQNEAQLEKSRLLSDRFSAERPKGSFSTLEIQRTEQGDSAMYLCASSSPTGTSGRVGREQFFGPGTRLTVL.

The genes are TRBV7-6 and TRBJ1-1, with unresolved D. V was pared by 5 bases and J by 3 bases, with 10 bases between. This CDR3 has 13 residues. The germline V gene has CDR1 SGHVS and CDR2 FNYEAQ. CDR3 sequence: CASSTRTDTEAFF. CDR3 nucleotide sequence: TGTGCCAGCAGCACCCGGACGGACACTGAAGCTTTCTTT.

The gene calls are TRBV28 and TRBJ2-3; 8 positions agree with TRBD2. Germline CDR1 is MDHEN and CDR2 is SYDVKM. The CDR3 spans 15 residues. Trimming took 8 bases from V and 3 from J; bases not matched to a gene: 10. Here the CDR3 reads CASWSRAGVTDTQYF. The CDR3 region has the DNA TGTGCCAGCTGGTCGAGAGCGGGAGTGACAGATACGCAGTATTTT.

The CDR3 sequence is CASRLTSRNEKLFF. CDR3 coding DNA: TGTGCCAGTAGGTTGACATCCCGAAACGAAAAACTGTTTTTT. The chain recombines TRBV19 with TRBJ1-4, with D hard to call. V lost 6 bases and J lost 8, with 16 bases in between. Germline V gene lookup returns CDR1 LNHDA and CDR2 SQIVND (reference sequence). CDR3 length equals 14 residues.

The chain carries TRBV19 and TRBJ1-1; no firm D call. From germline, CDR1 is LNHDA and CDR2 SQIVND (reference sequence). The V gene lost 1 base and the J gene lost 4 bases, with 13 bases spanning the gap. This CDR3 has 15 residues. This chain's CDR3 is CASSIGSGLATEAFF. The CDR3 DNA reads TGTGCCAGTAGTATAGGTTCGGGGTTAGCCACTGAAGCTTTCTTT.

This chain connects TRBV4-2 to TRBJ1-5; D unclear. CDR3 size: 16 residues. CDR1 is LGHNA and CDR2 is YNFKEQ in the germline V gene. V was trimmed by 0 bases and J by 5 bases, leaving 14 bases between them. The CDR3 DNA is TGTGCCAGCAGCCAAGAACTGTCCCTGGGAGATCAGCCCCAGCATTTT. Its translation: CASSQELSLGDQPQHF.

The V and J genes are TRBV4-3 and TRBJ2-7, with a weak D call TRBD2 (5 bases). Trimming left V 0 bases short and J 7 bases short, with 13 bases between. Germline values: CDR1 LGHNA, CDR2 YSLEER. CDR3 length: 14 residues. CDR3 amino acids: CASSQDRTLPEQYF. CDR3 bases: TGCGCCAGCAGCCAAGACCGGACTCTCCCAGAGCAGTACTTC.

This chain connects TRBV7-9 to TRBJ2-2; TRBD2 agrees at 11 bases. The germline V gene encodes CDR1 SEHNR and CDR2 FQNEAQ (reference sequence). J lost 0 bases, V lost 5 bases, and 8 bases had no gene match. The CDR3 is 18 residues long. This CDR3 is CASSPRLAGITNTGELFF. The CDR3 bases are TGTGCCAGCAGCCCTCGACTAGCGGGGATTACGAACACCGGGGAGCTGTTTTTT.

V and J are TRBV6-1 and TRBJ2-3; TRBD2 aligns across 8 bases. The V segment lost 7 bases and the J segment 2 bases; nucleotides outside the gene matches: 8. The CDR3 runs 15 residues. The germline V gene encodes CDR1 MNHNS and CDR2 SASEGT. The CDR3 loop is CASIYSGSVTDTQYF. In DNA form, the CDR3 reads TGTGCCAGCATATACAGCGGGAGTGTCACAGATACGCAGTATTTT.

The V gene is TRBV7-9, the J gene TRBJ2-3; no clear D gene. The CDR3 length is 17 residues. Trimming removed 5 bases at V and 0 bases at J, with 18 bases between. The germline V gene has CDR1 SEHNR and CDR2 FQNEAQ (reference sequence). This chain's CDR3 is CASSAPERLPSTDTQYF. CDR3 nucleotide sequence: TGTGCCAGCAGCGCCCCGGAGCGCCTCCCTAGCACAGATACGCAGTATTTT. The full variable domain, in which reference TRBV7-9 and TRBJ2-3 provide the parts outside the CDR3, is DTGVSQNPRHKITKRGQNVTFRCDPISEHNRLYWYRQTLGQGPEFLTYFQNEAQLEKSRLLSDRFSAERPKGSFSTLEIQRTEQGDSAMYLCASSAPERLPSTDTQYFGPGTRLTVL.

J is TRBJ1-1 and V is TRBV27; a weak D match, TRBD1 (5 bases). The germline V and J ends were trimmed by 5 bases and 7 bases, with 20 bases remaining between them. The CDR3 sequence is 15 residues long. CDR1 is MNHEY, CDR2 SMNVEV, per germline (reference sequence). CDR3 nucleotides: TGTGCCAGCAGTCCTCGGACTCTACTTAGGGGTGAAGCTTTCTTT. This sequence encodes CASSPRTLLRGEAFF.

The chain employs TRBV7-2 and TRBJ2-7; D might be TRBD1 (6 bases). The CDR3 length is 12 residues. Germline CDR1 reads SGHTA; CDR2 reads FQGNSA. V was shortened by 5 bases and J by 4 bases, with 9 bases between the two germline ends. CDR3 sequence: CASSPTGYEQYF. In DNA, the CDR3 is TGTGCCAGCAGCCCGACAGGATACGAGCAGTACTTC.

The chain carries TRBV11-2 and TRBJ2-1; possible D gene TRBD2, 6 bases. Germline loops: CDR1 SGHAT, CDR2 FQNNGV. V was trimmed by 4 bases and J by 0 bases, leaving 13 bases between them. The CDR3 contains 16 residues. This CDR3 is CASSWGLESSYNEQFF. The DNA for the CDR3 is TGTGCCAGCAGCTGGGGACTTGAGAGCTCCTACAATGAGCAGTTCTTC.

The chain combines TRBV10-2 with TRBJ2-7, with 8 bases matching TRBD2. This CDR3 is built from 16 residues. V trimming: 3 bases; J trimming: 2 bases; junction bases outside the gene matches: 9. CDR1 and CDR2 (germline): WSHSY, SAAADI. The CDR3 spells CASSDKVREGPYEQYF. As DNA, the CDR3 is TGCGCCAGCAGTGATAAGGTCCGGGAGGGACCCTACGAGCAGTACTTC.